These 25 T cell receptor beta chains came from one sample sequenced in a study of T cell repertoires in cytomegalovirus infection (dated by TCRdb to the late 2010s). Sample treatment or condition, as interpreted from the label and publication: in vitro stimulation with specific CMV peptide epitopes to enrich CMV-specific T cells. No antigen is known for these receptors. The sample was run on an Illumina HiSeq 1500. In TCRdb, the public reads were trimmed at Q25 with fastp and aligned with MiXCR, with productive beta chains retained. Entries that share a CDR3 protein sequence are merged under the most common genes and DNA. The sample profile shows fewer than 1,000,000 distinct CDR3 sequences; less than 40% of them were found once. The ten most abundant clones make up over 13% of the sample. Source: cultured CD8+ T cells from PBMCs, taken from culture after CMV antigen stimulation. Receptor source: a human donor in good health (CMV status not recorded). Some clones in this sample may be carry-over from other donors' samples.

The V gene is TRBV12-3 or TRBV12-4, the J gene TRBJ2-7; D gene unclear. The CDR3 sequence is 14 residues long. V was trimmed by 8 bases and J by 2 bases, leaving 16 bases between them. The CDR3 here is CASAEADLPYEQYF. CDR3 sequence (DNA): TGTGCCAGCGCCGAGGCCGATTTGCCCTACGAGCAGTACTTC.

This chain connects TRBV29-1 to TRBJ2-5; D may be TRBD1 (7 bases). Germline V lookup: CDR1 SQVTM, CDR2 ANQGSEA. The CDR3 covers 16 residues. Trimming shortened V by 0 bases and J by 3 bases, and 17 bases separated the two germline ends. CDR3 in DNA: TGCAGCGTTGAAGAGGTCCAGGGGGGCTGGAAAGAGACCCAGTACTTC. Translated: CSVEEVQGGWKETQYF.

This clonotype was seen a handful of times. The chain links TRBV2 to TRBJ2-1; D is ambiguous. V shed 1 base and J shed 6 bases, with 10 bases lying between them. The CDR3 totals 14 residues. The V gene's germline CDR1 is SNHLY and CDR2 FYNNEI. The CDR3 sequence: CASSEEPIINEQFF. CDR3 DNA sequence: TGTGCCAGCAGTGAAGAACCGATAATCAATGAGCAGTTCTTC.

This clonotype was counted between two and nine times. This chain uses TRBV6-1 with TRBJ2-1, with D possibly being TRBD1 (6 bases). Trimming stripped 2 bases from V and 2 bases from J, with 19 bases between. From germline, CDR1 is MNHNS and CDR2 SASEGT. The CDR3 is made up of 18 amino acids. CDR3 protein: CASSERGSGSRAYNEQFF. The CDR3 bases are TGTGCCAGCAGTGAAAGGGGGTCAGGAAGTAGGGCCTACAATGAGCAGTTCTTC.

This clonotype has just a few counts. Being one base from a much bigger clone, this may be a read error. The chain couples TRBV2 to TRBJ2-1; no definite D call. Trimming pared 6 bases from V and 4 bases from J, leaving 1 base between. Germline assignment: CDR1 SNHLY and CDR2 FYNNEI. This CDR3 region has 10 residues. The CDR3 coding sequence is TGTGCCAGCAGGTACAATGAGCAGTTCTTC. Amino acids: CASRYNEQFF. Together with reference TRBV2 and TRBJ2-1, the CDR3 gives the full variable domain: EPEVTQTPSHQVTQMGQEVILRCVPISNHLYFYWYRQILGQKVEFLVSFYNNEISEKSEIFDDQFSVERPDGSNFTLKIRSTKLEDSAMYFCASRYNEQFFGPGTRLTVL.

Here the CDR3 reads CASRPGTLSEQYF. In nucleotides, the CDR3 is TGTGCCAGCAGGCCCGGGACCTTAAGCGAGCAGTACTTC. The J gene is TRBJ2-7, the V gene TRBV5-6; D may match TRBD1 or TRBD2 (5 bases each). Trimming left V 5 bases short and J 6 bases short, with 15 bases between. This CDR3 contains 13 residues. The germline V gene has CDR1 SGHDT and CDR2 YYEEEE. The full variable domain, its missing parts supplied by reference TRBV5-6 and TRBJ2-7, is DAGVTQSPTHLIKTRGQQVTLRCSPKSGHDTVSWYQQALGQGPQFIFQYYEEEERQRGNFPDRFSGHQFPNYSSELNVNALLLGDSALYLCASRPGTLSEQYFGPGTRLTVT.

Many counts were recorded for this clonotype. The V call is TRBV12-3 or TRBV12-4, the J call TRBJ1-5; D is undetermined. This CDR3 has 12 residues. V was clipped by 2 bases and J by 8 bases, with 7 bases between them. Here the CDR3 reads CASSLRSEPQHF. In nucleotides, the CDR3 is TGTGCCAGCAGTTTACGATCGGAGCCCCAGCATTTT.

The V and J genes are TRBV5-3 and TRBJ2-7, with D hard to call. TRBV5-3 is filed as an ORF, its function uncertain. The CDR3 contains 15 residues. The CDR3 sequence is CASSSRTIGTYEQYV. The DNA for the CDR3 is TGTGCCAGCAGCTCTCGGACGATAGGGACCTACGAGCAGTACGTC.

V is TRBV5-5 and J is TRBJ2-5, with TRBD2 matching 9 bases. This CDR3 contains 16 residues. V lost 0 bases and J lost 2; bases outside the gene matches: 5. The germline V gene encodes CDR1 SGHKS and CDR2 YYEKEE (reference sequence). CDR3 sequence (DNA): TGTGCCAGCAGCTTGGATTTAGCGGGGGAGCAAGAGACCCAGTACTTC. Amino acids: CASSLDLAGEQETQYF.

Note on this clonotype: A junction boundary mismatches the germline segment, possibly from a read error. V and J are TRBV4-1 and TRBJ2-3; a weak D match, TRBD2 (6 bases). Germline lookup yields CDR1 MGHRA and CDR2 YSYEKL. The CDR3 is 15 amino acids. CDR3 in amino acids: CANSPLAASTDTQYF. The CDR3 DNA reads TGTGCCAACAGCCCACTAGCAGCTAGCACAGATACGCAGTATTTT.

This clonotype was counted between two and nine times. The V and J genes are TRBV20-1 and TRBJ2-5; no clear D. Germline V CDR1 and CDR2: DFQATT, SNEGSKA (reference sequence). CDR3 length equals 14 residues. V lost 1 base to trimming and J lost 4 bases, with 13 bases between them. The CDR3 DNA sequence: TGCAGTGCTAGAGCGGACGTCAGGAGAGAGACCCAGTACTTC. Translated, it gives CSARADVRRETQYF.

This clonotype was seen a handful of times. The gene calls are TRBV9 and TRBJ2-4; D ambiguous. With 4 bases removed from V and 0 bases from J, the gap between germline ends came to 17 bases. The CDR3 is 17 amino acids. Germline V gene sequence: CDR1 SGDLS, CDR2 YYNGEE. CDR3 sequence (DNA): TGTGCCAGCAGCCCCGGCCCCCTAAATCTAGCCAAAAACATTCAGTACTTC. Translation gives CASSPGPLNLAKNIQYF.

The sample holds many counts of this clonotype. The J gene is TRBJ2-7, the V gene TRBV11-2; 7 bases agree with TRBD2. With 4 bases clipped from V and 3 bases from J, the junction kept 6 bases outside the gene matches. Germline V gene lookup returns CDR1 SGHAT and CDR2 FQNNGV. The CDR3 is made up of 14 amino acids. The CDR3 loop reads CASSSAGTHYEQYF. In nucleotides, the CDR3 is TGTGCCAGCAGCTCAGCGGGGACGCACTACGAGCAGTACTTC.

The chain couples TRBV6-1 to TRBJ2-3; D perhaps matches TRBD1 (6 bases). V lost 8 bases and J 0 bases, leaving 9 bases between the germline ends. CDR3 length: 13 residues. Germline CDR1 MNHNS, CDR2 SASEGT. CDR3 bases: TGTGCCAGCCAGGGGACCAGCACAGATACGCAGTATTTT. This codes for CASQGTSTDTQYF.

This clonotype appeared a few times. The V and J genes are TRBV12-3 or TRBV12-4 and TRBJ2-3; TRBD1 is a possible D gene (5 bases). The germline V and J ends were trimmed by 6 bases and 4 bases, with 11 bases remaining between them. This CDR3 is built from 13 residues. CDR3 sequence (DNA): TGTGCCAGCAGGGGATGGGGCCCAGATACGCAGTATTTT. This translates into CASRGWGPDTQYF.

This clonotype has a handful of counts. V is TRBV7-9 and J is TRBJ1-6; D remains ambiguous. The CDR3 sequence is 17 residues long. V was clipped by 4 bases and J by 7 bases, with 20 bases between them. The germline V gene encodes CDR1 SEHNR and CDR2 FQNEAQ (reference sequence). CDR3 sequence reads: CASSSTRMPISNSPLHF. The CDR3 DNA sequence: TGTGCCAGCAGCTCGACTCGGATGCCAATTTCCAATTCACCCCTCCACTTT.

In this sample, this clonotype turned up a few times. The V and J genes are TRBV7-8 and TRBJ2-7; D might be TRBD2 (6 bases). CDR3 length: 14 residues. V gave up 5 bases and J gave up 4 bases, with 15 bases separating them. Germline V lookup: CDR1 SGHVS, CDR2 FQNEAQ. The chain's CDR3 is CASSQGSGTYEQYV. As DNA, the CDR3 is TGTGCCAGCAGCCAAGGGTCCGGGACTTACGAGCAGTACGTC.

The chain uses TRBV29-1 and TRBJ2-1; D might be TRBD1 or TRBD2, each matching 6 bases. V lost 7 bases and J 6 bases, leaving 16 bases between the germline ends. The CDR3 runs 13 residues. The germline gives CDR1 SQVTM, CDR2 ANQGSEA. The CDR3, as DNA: TGCAGCGCCTGGGGGCAGGGAGGCAATGAGCAGTTCTTC. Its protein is CSAWGQGGNEQFF.

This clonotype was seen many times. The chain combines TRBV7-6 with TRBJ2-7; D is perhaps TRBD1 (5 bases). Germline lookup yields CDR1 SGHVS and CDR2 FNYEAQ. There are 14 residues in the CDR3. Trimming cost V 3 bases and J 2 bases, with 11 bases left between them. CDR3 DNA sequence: TGTGCCAGCAGCTTTTCGTACAGGACCTACGAGCAGTACTTC. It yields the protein CASSFSYRTYEQYF.

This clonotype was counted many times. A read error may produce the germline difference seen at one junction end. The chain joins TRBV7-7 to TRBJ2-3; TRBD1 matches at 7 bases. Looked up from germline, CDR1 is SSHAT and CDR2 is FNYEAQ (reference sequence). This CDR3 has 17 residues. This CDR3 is CASSLVPDRTSTDTQYF. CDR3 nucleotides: TGTGCTAGCAGCTTAGTTCCGGACAGGACAAGCACAGATACGCAGTATTTT.

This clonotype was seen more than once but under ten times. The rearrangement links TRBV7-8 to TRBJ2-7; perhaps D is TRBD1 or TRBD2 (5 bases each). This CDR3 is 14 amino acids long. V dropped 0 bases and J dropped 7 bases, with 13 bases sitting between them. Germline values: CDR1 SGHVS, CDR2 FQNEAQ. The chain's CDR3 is CASSLARGPREQYF. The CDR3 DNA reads TGTGCCAGCAGCTTAGCGAGGGGCCCAAGGGAGCAGTACTTC. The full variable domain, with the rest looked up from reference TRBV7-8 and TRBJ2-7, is GAGVSQSPRYKVAKRGQDVALRCDPISGHVSLFWYQQALGQGPEFLTYFQNEAQLDKSGLPSDRFFAERPEGSVSTLKIQRTQQEDSAVYLCASSLARGPREQYFGPGTRLTVT.

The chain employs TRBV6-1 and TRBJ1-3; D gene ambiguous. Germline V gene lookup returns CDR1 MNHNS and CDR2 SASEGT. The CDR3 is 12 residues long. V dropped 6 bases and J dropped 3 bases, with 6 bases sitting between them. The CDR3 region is CASRQDGNTIYF. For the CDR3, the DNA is TGTGCCAGCAGGCAGGATGGAAACACCATATATTTT.

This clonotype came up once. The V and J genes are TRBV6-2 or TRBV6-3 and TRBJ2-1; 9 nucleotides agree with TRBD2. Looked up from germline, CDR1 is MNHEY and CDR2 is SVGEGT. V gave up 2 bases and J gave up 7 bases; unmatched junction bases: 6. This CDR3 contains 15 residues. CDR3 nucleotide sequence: TGTGCCAGCAGTTACGGGGGTGCGGGGGGGAATGAGCAGTTCTTC. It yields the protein CASSYGGAGGNEQFF.

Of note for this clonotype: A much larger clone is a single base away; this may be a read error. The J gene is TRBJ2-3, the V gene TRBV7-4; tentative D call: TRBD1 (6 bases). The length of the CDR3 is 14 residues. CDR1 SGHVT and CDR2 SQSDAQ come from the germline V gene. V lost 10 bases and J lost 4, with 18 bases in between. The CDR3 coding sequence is TGTGCCAACATCGGACAGTATAGGTCAGATACGCAGTATTTT. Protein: CANIGQYRSDTQYF.

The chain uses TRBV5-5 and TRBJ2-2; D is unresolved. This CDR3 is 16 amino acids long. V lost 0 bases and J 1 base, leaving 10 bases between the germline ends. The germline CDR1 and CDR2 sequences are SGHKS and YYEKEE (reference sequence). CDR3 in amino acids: CASSLAPAGNTGELFF. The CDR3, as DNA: TGTGCCAGCAGCTTGGCCCCAGCAGGGAACACCGGGGAGCTGTTTTTT.